This T cell receptor (beta chain) emerged from a study of neurological immune-mediated disorders. The method for making cDNA was 5'RACE, and it used 10-nucleotide random UMIs. Every sequencing run produced over 200 million TCR-beta sequences, and the sequences from any one run covered 15-18 subjects. TCRdb itself ran the 5' RACE reads through MiXCR, one entry per CDR3 protein. This sample has under 50,000 distinct CDR3 sequences; 25% occur once, and the top ten carry 20% to 25%. This clonotype was found many times. What it binds is not known. Study findings and constraints: TCR-beta repertoires seemed private in all groups, with no expanded CDR3 amino acid sequences shared. The most TCR clonal expansion was seen in HTLV-1-associated myelopathy, and the least was seen in multiple sclerosis, which fell below healthy controls.

Sequenced input: PBMCs. This TCR derives from a woman aged 70-85 years in good health.

This CDR3 reads CATSRDGTGYNEQFF. In nucleotides, the CDR3 is TGTGCCACCAGCAGAGATGGGACCGGGTACAATGAGCAGTTCTTC. The rearrangement links TRBV15 to TRBJ2-1; D is perhaps TRBD1 or TRBD2 (5 bases each). V lost 0 bases and J lost 4, with 10 bases in between. This CDR3 has 15 residues. Germline V gene data show CDR1 as LNHNV and CDR2 as YYDKDF (reference sequence).